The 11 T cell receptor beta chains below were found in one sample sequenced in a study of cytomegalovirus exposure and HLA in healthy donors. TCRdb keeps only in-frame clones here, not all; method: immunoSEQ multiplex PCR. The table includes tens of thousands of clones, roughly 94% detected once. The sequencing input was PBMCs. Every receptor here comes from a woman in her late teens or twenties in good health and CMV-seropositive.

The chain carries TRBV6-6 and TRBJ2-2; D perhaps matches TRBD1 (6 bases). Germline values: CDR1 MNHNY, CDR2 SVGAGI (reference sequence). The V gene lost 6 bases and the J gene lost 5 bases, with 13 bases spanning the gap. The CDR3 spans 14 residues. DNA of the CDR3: TGTGCCAGCAGGGTGCAGGGGTCTACCGGGGAGCTGTTTTTT. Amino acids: CASRVQGSTGELFF.

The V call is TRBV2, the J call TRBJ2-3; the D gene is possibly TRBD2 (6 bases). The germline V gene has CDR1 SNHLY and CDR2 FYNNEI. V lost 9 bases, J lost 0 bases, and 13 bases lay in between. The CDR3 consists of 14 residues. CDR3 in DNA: TGTGCCAGTACCTGGGACTTTAGCACAGATACGCAGTATTTT. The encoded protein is CASTWDFSTDTQYF. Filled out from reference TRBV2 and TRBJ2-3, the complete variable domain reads EPEVTQTPSHQVTQMGQEVILRCVPISNHLYFYWYRQILGQKVEFLVSFYNNEISEKSEIFDDQFSVERPDGSNFTLKIRSTKLEDSAMYFCASTWDFSTDTQYFGPGTRLTVL.

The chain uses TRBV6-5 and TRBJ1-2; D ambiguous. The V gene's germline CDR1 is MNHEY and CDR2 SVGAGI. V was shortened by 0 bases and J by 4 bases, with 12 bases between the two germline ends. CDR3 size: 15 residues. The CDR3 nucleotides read TGTGCCAGCAGTTACTCGGAGGGTTTAGGCTATGGCTACACCTTC. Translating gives CASSYSEGLGYGYTF.

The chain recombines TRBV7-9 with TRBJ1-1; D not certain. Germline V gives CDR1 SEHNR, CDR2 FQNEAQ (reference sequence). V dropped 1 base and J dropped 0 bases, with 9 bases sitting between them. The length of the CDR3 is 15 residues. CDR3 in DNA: TGTGCCAGCAGCTTAGTAGGCGGAATGAACACTGAAGCTTTCTTT. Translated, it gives CASSLVGGMNTEAFF.

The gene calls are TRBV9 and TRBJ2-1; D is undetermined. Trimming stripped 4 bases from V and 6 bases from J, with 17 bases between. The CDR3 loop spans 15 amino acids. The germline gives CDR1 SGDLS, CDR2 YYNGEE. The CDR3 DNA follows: TGTGCCAGCAGCCCTCCGGGTTACGGTGGCAATGAGCAGTTCTTC. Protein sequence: CASSPPGYGGNEQFF. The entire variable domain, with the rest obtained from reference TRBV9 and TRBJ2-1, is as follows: DSGVTQTPKHLITATGQRVTLRCSPRSGDLSVYWYQQSLDQGLQFLIQYYNGEERAKGNILERFSAQQFPDLHSELNLSSLELGDSALYFCASSPPGYGGNEQFFGPGTRLTVL.

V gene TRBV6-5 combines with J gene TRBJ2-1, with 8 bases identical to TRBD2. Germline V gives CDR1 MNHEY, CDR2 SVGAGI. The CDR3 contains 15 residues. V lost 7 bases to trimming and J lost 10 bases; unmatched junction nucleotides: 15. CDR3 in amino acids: CASNPTGTSLREQFF. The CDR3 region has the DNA TGTGCCAGCAACCCAACCGGGACTAGTTTACGGGAGCAGTTCTTC.

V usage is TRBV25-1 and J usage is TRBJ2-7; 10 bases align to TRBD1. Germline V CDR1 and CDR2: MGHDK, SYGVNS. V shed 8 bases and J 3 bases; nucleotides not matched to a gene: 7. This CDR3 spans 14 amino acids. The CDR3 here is CASEGGTGVYEQYF. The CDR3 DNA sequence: TGTGCCAGCGAGGGAGGGACAGGGGTCTACGAGCAGTACTTC.

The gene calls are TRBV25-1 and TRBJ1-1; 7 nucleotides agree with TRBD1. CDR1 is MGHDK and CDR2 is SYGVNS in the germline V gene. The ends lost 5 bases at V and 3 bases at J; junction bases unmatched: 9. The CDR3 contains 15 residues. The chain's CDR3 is CASSPLDREDTEAFF. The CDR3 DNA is TGTGCCAGCAGTCCTCTCGACAGGGAGGACACTGAAGCTTTCTTT. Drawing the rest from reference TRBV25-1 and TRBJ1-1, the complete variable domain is EADIYQTPRYLVIGTGKKITLECSQTMGHDKMYWYQQDPGMELHLIHYSYGVNSTEKGDLSSESTVSRIRTEHFPLTLESARPSHTSQYLCASSPLDREDTEAFFGQGTRLTVV.

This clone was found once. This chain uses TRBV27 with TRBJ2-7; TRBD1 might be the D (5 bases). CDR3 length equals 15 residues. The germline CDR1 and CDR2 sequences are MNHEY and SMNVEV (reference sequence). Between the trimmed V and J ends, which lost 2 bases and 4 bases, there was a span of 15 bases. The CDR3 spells CASSLGRVGHYEQYF. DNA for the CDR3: TGTGCCAGCAGTTTAGGCAGGGTGGGCCATTACGAGCAGTACTTC.

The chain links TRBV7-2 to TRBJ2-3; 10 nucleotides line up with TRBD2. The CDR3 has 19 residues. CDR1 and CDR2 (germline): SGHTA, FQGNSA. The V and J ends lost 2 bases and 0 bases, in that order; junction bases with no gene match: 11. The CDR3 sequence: CASSLIGSGGLPSTDTQYF. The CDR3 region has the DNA TGTGCCAGCAGCTTAATTGGTAGCGGGGGGCTTCCTAGCACAGATACGCAGTATTTT. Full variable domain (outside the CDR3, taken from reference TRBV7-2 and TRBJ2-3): GAGVSQSPSNKVTEKGKDVELRCDPISGHTALYWYRQSLGQGLEFLIYFQGNSAPDKSGLPSDRFSAERTGGSVSTLTIQRTQQEDSAVYLCASSLIGSGGLPSTDTQYFGPGTRLTVL.

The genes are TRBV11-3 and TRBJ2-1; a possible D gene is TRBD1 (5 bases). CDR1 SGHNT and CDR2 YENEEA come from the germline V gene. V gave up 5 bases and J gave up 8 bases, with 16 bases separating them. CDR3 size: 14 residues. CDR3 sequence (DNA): TGTGCCAGCAGCCAAGGATCCCCCAGGGATGAGCAGTTCTTC. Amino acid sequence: CASSQGSPRDEQFF.